This TCR beta chain is drawn from a study of blood T cell repertoires in COVID-19. V dropped 3 bases and J dropped 4; count of bases not matched to a gene: 4. Per germline, CDR1 LNHDA and CDR2 SQIVND (reference sequence). The CDR3 is 15 residues long. Data came from immunoSEQ multiplex PCR; TCRdb stores just in-frame clones and leaves some out. This sample has under 120,000 clones, with roughly 81% found just once. Specimen: peripheral blood. This TCR was sampled from a human donor in a cohort sampled during active COVID-19. The chain uses TRBV19 and TRBJ2-7; 12 nucleotides line up with TRBD2. The chain's CDR3 is CASSISLAGGYEQYF. The CDR3 coding sequence is TGTGCCAGTAGTATCAGCCTAGCGGGAGGGTACGAGCAGTACTTC.